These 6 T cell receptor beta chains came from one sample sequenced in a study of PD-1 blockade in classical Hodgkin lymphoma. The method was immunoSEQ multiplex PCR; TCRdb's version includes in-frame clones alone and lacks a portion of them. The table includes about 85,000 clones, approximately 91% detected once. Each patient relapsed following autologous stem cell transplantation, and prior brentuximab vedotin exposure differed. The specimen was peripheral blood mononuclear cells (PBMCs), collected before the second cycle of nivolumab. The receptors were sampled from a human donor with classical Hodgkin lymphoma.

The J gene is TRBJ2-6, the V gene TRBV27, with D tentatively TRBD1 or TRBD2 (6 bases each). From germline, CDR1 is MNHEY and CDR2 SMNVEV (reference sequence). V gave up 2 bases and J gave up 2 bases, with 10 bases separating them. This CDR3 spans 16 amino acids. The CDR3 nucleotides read TGTGCCAGCAGTTTACGAGGGGGGCCTGGGGCCAACGTCCTGACTTTC. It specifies CASSLRGGPGANVLTF.

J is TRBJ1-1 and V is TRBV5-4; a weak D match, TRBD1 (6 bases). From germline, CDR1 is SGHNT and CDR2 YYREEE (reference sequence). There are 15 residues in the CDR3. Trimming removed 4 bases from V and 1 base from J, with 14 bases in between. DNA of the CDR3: TGTGCCAGCAGCGTAGGAAAACAGGGGAACACTGAAGCTTTCTTT. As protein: CASSVGKQGNTEAFF.

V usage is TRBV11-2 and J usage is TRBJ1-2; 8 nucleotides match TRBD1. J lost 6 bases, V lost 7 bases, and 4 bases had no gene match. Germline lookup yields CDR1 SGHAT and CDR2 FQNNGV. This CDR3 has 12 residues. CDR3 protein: CASTQGAHGYTF. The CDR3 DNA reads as TGTGCCAGCACGCAGGGGGCACATGGCTACACCTTC.

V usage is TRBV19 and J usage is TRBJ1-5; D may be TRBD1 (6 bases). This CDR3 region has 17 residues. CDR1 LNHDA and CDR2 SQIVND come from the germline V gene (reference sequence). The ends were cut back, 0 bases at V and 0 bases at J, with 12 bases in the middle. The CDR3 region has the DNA TGTGCCAGTAGTATAGACCCAACAGGGTATAGCAATCAGCCCCAGCATTTT. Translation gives CASSIDPTGYSNQPQHF.

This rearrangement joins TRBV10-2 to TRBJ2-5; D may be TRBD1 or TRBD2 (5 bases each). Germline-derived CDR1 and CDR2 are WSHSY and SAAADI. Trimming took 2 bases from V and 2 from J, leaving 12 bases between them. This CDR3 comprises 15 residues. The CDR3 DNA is TGCGCCAGCAGTGAGAAATGGGGGAATCAAGAGACCCAGTACTTC. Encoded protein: CASSEKWGNQETQYF.

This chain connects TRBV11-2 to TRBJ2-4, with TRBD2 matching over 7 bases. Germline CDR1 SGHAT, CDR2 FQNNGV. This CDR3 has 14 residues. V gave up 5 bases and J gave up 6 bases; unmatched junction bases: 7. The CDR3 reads CASSAAGLGNIQYF. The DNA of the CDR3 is TGTGCCAGCAGCGCAGCGGGACTCGGAAACATTCAGTACTTC.